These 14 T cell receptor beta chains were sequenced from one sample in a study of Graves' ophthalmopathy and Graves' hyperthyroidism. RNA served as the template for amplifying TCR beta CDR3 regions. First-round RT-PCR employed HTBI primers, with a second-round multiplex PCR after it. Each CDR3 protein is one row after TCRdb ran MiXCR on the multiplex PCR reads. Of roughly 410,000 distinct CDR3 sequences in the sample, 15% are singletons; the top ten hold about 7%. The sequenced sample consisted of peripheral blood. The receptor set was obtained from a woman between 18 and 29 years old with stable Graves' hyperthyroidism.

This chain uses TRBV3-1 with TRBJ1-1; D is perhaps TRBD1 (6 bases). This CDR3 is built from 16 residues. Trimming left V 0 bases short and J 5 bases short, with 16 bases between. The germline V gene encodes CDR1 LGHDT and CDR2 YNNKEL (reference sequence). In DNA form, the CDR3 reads TGTGCCAGCAGCCAAGATCAAATCGGGGGCAGGACTGAAGCTTTCTTT. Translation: CASSQDQIGGRTEAFF. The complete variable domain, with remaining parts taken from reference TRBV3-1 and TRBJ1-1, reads DTAVSQTPKYLVTQMGNDKSIKCEQNLGHDTMYWYKQDSKKFLKIMFSYNNKELIINETVPNRFSPKSPDKAHLNLHINSLELGDSAVYFCASSQDQIGGRTEAFFGQGTRLTVV.

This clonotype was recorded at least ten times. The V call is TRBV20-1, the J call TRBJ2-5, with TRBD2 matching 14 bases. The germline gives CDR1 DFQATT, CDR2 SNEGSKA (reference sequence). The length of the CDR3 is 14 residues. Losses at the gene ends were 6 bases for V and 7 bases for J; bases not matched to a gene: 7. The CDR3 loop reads CSAQTSGGAGTQYF. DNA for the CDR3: TGCAGTGCGCAGACTAGCGGGGGGGCCGGGACCCAGTACTTC.

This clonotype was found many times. CDR3 nucleotide sequence: TGCAGTGCTGACATTACTAACTATGGCTACACCTTC. Residues: CSADITNYGYTF. The chain joins TRBV20-1 to TRBJ1-2; D is ambiguous. This CDR3 region has 12 residues. In germline, CDR1 is DFQATT, CDR2 SNEGSKA (reference sequence). Deletions cut 5 bases from V and 0 bases from J, with 7 bases between.

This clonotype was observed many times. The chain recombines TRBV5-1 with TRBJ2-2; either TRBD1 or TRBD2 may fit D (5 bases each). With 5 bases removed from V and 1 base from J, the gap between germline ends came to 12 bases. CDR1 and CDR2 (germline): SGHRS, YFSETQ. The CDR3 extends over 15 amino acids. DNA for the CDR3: TGCGCCAGCAGTGGAGAGGGGCGGAACACCGGGGAGCTGTTTTTT. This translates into CASSGEGRNTGELFF.

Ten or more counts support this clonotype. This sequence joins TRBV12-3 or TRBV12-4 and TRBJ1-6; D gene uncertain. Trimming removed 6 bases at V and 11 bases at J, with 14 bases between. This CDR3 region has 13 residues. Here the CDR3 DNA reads TGTGCCAGCAGCTTCCCGGGGATACCACCCCTCCACTTT. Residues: CASSFPGIPPLHF.

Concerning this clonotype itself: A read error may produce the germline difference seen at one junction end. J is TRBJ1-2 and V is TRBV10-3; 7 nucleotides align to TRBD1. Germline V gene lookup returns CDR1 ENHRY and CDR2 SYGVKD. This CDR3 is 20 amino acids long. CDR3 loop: CAIGCGTETSDIQNQYDYTF. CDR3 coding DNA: TGTGCCATTGGCTGCGGGACAGAGACTTCTGACATTCAAAATCAATATGACTACACCTTC.

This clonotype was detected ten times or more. The CDR3 is CASSARLRGKLGNTIYF. The CDR3 coding sequence is TGTGCCAGCAGTGCCAGATTAAGAGGGAAATTAGGAAACACCATATATTTT. The chain uses TRBV6-1 and TRBJ1-3, with unresolved D. Trimming cost V 4 bases and J 4 bases, with 20 bases left between them. CDR3 length equals 17 residues. In germline, CDR1 is MNHNS, CDR2 SASEGT.

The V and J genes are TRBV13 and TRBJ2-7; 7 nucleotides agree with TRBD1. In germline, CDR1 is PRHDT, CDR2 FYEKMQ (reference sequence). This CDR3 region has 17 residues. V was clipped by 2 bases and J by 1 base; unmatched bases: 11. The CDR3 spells CASSLILDRAGSYEQYF. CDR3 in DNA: TGTGCCAGCAGCTTAATACTCGACAGGGCCGGGTCCTACGAGCAGTACTTC.

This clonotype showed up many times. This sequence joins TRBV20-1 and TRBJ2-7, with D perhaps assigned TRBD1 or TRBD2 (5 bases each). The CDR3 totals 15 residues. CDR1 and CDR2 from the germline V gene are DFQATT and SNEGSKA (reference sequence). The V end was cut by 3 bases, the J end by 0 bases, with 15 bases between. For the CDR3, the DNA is TGCAGTGCTAGCCCCGGGACGCTAAGCTCCTACGAGCAGTACTTC. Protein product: CSASPGTLSSYEQYF.

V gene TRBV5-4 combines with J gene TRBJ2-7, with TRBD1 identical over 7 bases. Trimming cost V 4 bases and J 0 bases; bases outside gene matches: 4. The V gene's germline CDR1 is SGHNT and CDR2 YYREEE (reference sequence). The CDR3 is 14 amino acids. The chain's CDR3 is CASSMDRLSYEQYF. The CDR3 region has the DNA TGTGCCAGCAGCATGGACAGGCTCTCCTACGAGCAGTACTTC.

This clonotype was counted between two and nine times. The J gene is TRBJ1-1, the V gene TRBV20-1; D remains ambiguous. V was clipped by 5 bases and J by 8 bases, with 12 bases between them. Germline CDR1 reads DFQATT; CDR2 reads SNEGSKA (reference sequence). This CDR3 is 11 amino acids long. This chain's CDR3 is CSARFRKEAFF. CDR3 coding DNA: TGCAGTGCTCGGTTTCGGAAGGAAGCTTTCTTT.

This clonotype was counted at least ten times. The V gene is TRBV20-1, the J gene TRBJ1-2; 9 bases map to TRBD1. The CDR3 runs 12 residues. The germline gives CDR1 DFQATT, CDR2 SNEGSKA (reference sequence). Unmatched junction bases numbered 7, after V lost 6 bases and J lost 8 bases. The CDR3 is CSALQGAIGYTF. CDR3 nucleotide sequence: TGCAGTGCCCTACAGGGGGCCATCGGCTACACCTTC.

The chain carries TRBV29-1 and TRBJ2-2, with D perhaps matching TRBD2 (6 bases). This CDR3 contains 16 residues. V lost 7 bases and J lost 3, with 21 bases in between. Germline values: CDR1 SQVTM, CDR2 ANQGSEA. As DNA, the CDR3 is TGCAGCGCCGCGGGACCCGGGACTCTGTACACCGGGGAGCTGTTTTTT. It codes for CSAAGPGTLYTGELFF.

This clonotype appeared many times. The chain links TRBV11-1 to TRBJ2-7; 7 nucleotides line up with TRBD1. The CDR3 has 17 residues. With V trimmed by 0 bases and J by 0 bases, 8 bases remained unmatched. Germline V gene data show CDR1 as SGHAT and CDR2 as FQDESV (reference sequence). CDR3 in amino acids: CASSLAWRTGSSYEQYF. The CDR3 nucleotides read TGTGCCAGCAGCTTAGCTTGGAGGACAGGTAGCTCCTACGAGCAGTACTTC.